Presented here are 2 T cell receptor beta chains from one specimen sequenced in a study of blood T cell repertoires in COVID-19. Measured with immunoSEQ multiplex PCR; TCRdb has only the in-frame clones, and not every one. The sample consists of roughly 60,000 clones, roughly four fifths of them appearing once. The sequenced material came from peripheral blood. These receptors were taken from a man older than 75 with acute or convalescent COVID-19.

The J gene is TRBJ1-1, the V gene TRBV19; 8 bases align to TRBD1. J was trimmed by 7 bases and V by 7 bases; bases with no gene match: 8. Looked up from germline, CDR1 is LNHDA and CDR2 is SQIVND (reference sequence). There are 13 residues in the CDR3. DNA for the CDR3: TGTGCCAGTACACCGGACAGGGTCAGTGAAGCTTTCTTT. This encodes CASTPDRVSEAFF. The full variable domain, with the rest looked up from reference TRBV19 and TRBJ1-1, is DGGITQSPKYLFRKEGQNVTLSCEQNLNHDAMYWYRQDPGQGLRLIYYSQIVNDFQKGDIAEGYSVSREKKESFPLTVTSAQKNPTAFYLCASTPDRVSEAFFGQGTRLTVV.

The CDR3 is CSVDFRGSPNNQPQHF. The CDR3 coding sequence is TGCAGCGTTGATTTTAGGGGAAGCCCCAACAATCAGCCCCAGCATTTT. The V call is TRBV29-1, the J call TRBJ1-5; possibly TRBD1 for D (5 bases). CDR3 size: 16 residues. Trimming pared 3 bases from V and 3 bases from J, leaving 18 bases between. Germline loops: CDR1 SQVTM, CDR2 ANQGSEA.